Below are 9 T cell receptor beta chains sequenced from a single sample in a study of CD8 T cells in ankylosing spondylitis. TCRdb re-analysed the 5' RACE reads in MiXCR, keeping a single row per CDR3 protein. Of roughly 160,000 distinct CDR3 sequences listed, 11% are singletons. Sequenced input: blood, either unsorted or a sorted T cell fraction (not recorded which). These receptors all come from a male donor with ankylosing spondylitis or in good health (not recorded which).

In its sample, this clonotype was seen many times. V is TRBV7-9 and J is TRBJ2-1; no clear D gene. Germline assignment: CDR1 SEHNR and CDR2 FQNEAQ (reference sequence). The CDR3 consists of 15 residues. Trimming took off 1 base at V and 9 bases at J, with 16 bases between the two ends. CDR3 amino acids: CASSLVELPGGEQFF. CDR3 in DNA: TGTGCCAGCAGCTTAGTTGAGCTACCCGGTGGTGAGCAGTTCTTC.

This clonotype was picked up a small number of times. Because the CDR3's place on the DNA is in doubt, the DNA is left out and the CDR3 is given as listed by TCRdb. The chain recombines TRBV12-3 or TRBV12-4 with TRBJ1-1; the table gives TRBD1 as D, unverified against the DNA. The CDR3 length equals 14 residues, ends included. The CDR3 sequence: CASSLRGTVSEAFF.

The table lists this clonotype with many counts. CDR3 DNA sequence: TGCGCCAGCAGCTTGGGACTCCACAATGAGCAGTTCTTC. This translates into CASSLGLHNEQFF. The chain is built from TRBV5-1 and TRBJ2-1; D gene uncertain. V dropped 0 bases and J dropped 5 bases, with 6 bases sitting between them. There are 13 residues in the CDR3. Germline V lookup: CDR1 SGHRS, CDR2 YFSETQ.

This clonotype was counted between two and nine times. The chain has TRBV20-1 and TRBJ2-1, with 12 nucleotides matching TRBD2. Germline CDR1 is DFQATT and CDR2 is SNEGSKA (reference sequence). J lost 7 bases, V lost 8 bases, and 6 bases had no gene match. The CDR3 is 13 amino acids. CDR3 nucleotides: TGCAGTATGACTAGCGGGAGAATGAATGAGCAGTTCTTC. Translating it yields CSMTSGRMNEQFF.

The table lists this clonotype with many counts. CDR3 region: CASSSSRLGEQYF. For the CDR3, the DNA is TGCGCCAGCAGTTCTAGCAGGCTCGGTGAGCAGTACTTC. The genes are TRBV10-2 and TRBJ2-7; D is possibly TRBD2 (5 bases). V dropped 5 bases and J dropped 7 bases, with 15 bases sitting between them. Germline V gene sequence: CDR1 WSHSY, CDR2 SAAADI. This CDR3 region has 13 residues.

This clonotype came up many times. This chain joins TRBV7-2 and TRBJ2-7, with D perhaps matching TRBD1 or TRBD2 (5 bases each). CDR1 is SGHTA and CDR2 is FQGNSA in the germline V gene. This CDR3 comprises 15 residues. V was cut by 1 base and J by 9 bases, with 19 bases left in between. Here the CDR3 reads CASSLGLVRDRRQYF. The CDR3, as DNA: TGTGCCAGCAGCTTAGGGCTAGTAAGGGACCGGCGGCAGTACTTC.

This clonotype was counted ten times or more. V is TRBV10-3 and J is TRBJ1-1; possible D gene TRBD1, 5 bases. This CDR3 is built from 14 residues. The V gene's germline CDR1 is ENHRY and CDR2 SYGVKD. V was trimmed by 2 bases and J by 1 base, leaving 8 bases between them. The CDR3 spells CAISEAGGNTEAFF. Written as DNA, the CDR3 is TGTGCCATCAGTGAGGCGGGGGGGAACACTGAAGCTTTCTTT.

This clonotype was observed many times. The chain joins TRBV4-1 to TRBJ2-2, with TRBD1 matching over 8 bases. Trimming removed 4 bases from V and 0 bases from J; junction bases left unmatched: 7. CDR1 MGHRA and CDR2 YSYEKL come from the germline V gene. CDR3 length: 17 residues. The CDR3, as DNA: TGCGCCAGCAGCCGGGAATCGACAGGGGCGAACACCGGGGAGCTGTTTTTT. Translation: CASSRESTGANTGELFF.

This clonotype has more than one count but fewer than ten. The chain uses TRBV4-1 and TRBJ2-1; TRBD2 is a possible D gene (6 bases). Trimming stripped 3 bases from V and 0 bases from J, with 15 bases between. Germline assignment: CDR1 MGHRA and CDR2 YSYEKL. The CDR3 runs to 17 residues. The CDR3 spells CASSQAPIGSSYNEQFF. DNA of the CDR3: TGCGCCAGCAGCCAGGCCCCCATCGGGAGCTCCTACAATGAGCAGTTCTTC.